This TCR beta chain derives from a study of tissue T cells after allogeneic stem cell transplantation. Regarding this clone: What it recognizes is unknown. Gene names are the mouse ones. The missing CDR3 end, 1 residue past where the read stops, is filled in from the germline J gene.

CDR1 and CDR2 (germline): NNHDY, SYVADS. Trimming left V 2 bases short and J 0 bases short, with 8 bases between. The CDR3 extends over 14 amino acids. Assay: immunoSEQ multiplex PCR; the TCRdb copy retains only in-frame clones and omits some. The table records several thousand clones, roughly 41% of them present only once. Regarding the study as a whole: In patients and mice, blood and spleen missed much of tissue repertoire.

Time point defined: mouse harvest day 7 after allogeneic transplant. Tail vein injection delivered 10^7 T-cell-depleted bone marrow cells and 10^6 splenic CD5+ T cells. Tissues came from B6→BALB/c major-mismatch GVHD mice at day 7 or 14. Source material: gut tissue. This rearrangement joins TRBV13-3 to TRBJ1-2; D is ambiguous. This sequence originates from a female BALB/c mouse given C57BL/6 T cells with graft-versus-host disease after an allogeneic hematopoietic cell transplant. The chain's CDR3 is CASSEQNSNSDYTF. Partial CDR3 DNA: TGTGCCAGCAGTGAACAGAATTCAAACTCCGACTACACC.